The rows below give T cell receptor beta chains drawn from one sample of a study of chemoradiotherapy in HPV16-positive cancers. The protocol was immunoSEQ multiplex PCR, while the TCRdb copy is restricted to in-frame clones and leaves out a portion. The sample lists some 14,000 clones, around four fifths occurring once. Specimen collection occurred from a patient who underwent chemoradiotherapy. Receptors originate from a human donor with HPV-associated anogenital cancer. The CDR3 runs from the conserved cysteine through the conserved F or W. The order of the fields is clone size, D gene, J gene, V gene, CDR3 DNA, CDR3 protein. D genes are given only for firm matches. Rows may omit the clone size; those that give it use once, few, many or a size class.

NA	NA	TRBJ1-2	TRBV4-3	TGCGCCAGCAGCCAAGGGGACTACTATGGCTACACCTTC	CASSQGDYYGYTF
NA	NA	TRBJ1-2	TRBV30	TGTGCCTGGAGTCCTCAAGGGGGGTCTGGCTACACCTTC	CAWSPQGGSGYTF
NA	TRBD1	TRBJ2-5	TRBV6-6	TGTGCCAGCAGTTACTCGGGACAGGGGATTCGGGAGACCCAGTACTTC	CASSYSGQGIRETQYF
NA	NA	TRBJ1-5	TRBV7-8	TGTGCCAGCAGCTTAGAAACCACAGAATTTGATCAGCCCCAGCATTTT	CASSLETTEFDQPQHF
few	NA	TRBJ1-1	TRBV28	TGTGCCAGCAGTTTAGTTGGAAACACTGAAGCTTTCTTT	CASSLVGNTEAFF
NA	NA	TRBJ1-4	TRBV28	TGTGCCAGCAGTTTAGATAGGGAGGCAAAACTGTTTTTT	CASSLDREAKLFF
few	TRBD1	TRBJ2-7	TRBV11-2	TGTGCCAGCAGCCTCTCCGTTCCCGGGACAGGGACCTACGAGCAGTACTTC	CASSLSVPGTGTYEQYF
NA	NA	TRBJ2-3	TRBV2	TGTGCCAGCAGATGGCGACAGGTCGTCCTTCCAACTAGCACAGATACGCAGTATTTT	CASRWRQVVLPTSTDTQYF
NA	NA	TRBJ2-4	TRBV14	TGTGCCAGCAGCCGGAAACAGGTACTAGCCAAAAACATTCAGTACTTC	CASSRKQVLAKNIQYF
NA	TRBD1	TRBJ1-1	TRBV6-6	TGTGCCAGCAGCCCAGGGGGCACTGAAGCTTTCTTT	CASSPGGTEAFF
NA	NA	TRBJ2-7	TRBV7-2	TGTGCCAGCAGCTTAGCGTCGGGGAGAAGGGGCGAGCAGTACTTC	CASSLASGRRGEQYF
NA	NA	TRBJ2-1	TRBV14	TGTGCCAGCAGCCATGTCAAGTTCAATGAGCAGTTCTTC	CASSHVKFNEQFF
NA	NA	TRBJ1-4	TRBV19	TGTGCCAGTAGTACCGATACTGCGAAACTGTTTTTT	CASSTDTAKLFF
NA	NA	TRBJ2-1	TRBV2	TGTGCCAGCAGTGAAGGTCAACAGCTTTCCTACAATGAGCAGTTCTTC	CASSEGQQLSYNEQFF
NA	NA	TRBJ2-5	TRBV5-6	TGTGCCAGCAGCAAGGATGAGGGGGAGACCCAGTACTTC	CASSKDEGETQYF
NA	NA	TRBJ2-1	TRBV4-2	TGTGCCAGCAGCCAAGGGTTAGACGGGAACAATGAGCAGTTCTTC	CASSQGLDGNNEQFF
NA	NA	TRBJ1-5	TRBV27	TGTGCCAGCAGCCTAGTGGGGGATAGCAATCAGCCCCAGCATTTT	CASSLVGDSNQPQHF
NA	NA	TRBJ2-7	TRBV6-1	TGTGCCAGCAGCTTCCTAGAGCAGTACTTC	CASSFLEQYF
NA	NA	TRBJ2-1	TRBV10-3	TGTGCCATCAGTGAGTCGAATCACCCTTACAATGAGCAGTTCTTC	CAISESNHPYNEQFF
few	NA	TRBJ2-7	TRBV14	TGTGCCAGCAGCGCCCGGGCGGCCTACGAGCAGTACTTC	CASSARAAYEQYF
NA	NA	TRBJ1-1	TRBV6-6	TGTGCCACTCTCCAGAGAGAGGTGAACACTGAAGCTTTCTTT	CATLQREVNTEAFF
NA	TRBD2	TRBJ2-3	TRBV25-1	TGTGCCAGCAGTGACACTAGCGGGGGGGCAGATACGCAGTATTTT	CASSDTSGGADTQYF
once	NA	TRBJ2-7	TRBV28	TGTGCCACGGCGGGCGGCTACGAGCAGTACTTC	CATAGGYEQYF
NA	TRBD2	TRBJ2-7	TRBV6-1	TGTGCCAGCTCGAACTCGGGACTACGATCCTACGAGCAGTACTTC	CASSNSGLRSYEQYF
few	NA	TRBJ2-7	TRBV6-1	TGTGCCACCCTAATTGGGGGCTCCTACGAGCAGTACTTC	CATLIGGSYEQYF
NA	NA	TRBJ1-2	TRBV4-3	TGCGCCAGCAGCTCTCAGCTGGTCAGCGCGGGTGATTATGGCTACACCTTC	CASSSQLVSAGDYGYTF
NA	NA	TRBJ1-1	TRBV5-4	TGTGCCAGCAGCTTTGGGAACACTGAAGCTTTCTTT	CASSFGNTEAFF
NA	TRBD2	TRBJ2-3	TRBV10-3	TGTGCCATCAGTGAGGGGGGACTAGCAGGGGCAGATACGCAGTATTTT	CAISEGGLAGADTQYF
NA	TRBD1	TRBJ2-2	TRBV7-2	TGTGCCAGCAGCTTCGACAGGGGAAGAACCGGGGAGCTGTTTTTT	CASSFDRGRTGELFF
few	NA	TRBJ1-1	TRBV5-1	TGCGCCAGCAGCCCGACTCAGGGGCTAGCCGGAGCTTTCTTT	CASSPTQGLAGAFF
once	TRBD1	TRBJ1-1	TRBV7-9	TGTGCCAGCAGCTTCGGGACAGACACTGAAGCTTTCTTT	CASSFGTDTEAFF
NA	NA	TRBJ1-5	TRBV15	TGTGCCACCAGCAGAGGCCGGGCCTTTGGTAGCAATCAGCCCCAGCATTTT	CATSRGRAFGSNQPQHF
NA	TRBD2	TRBJ2-3	TRBV11-3	TGTGCCAGCAGCTTCCTAGCGGGGGGCCGTACAGATACGCAGTATTTT	CASSFLAGGRTDTQYF
NA	NA	TRBJ2-7	TRBV2	TGTGCCAGCGCCGCGCAGGGCAGGAGCGAGCAGTACTTC	CASAAQGRSEQYF
NA	TRBD1	TRBJ1-1	TRBV2	TGTGCCAGCAGTGAAGGACAGGGGGCGGTCACTGAAGCTTTCTTT	CASSEGQGAVTEAFF
NA	NA	TRBJ2-2	TRBV27	TGTGCCAGCAGTCTCCTCCCCACCGTGACCGGGGAGCTGTTTTTT	CASSLLPTVTGELFF
few	NA	TRBJ2-7	TRBV11-2	TGTGCCAGCAGCATATCTCGGCTCCACTACGAGCAGTACTTC	CASSISRLHYEQYF
NA	TRBD1	TRBJ1-6	TRBV6-6	TGTGCCAGCAGTTACGCGGGACAGGGTGGGTCACCCCTCCACTTT	CASSYAGQGGSPLHF
few	NA	TRBJ1-6	TRBV7-9	TGTGCCAGCAGCTTAACAGGGTCACCCCTCCACTTT	CASSLTGSPLHF
NA	TRBD2	TRBJ2-3	TRBV4-2	TGTGCCAGCAGCCAAGACGGGGTAGCGGGGGGGCCAGATACGCAGTATTTT	CASSQDGVAGGPDTQYF
NA	NA	TRBJ2-5	TRBV5-1	TGCGCCAGCAGAACCGTCCCCGGGGAGGAGACCCAGTACTTC	CASRTVPGEETQYF
NA	NA	TRBJ2-3	TRBV11-2	TGTGCCAGCAGCCAAAAAAGGGACTCCAGGAACACAGATACGCAGTATTTT	CASSQKRDSRNTDTQYF
NA	NA	TRBJ1-1	TRBV2	TGTGCCAGCCGGGAAAGTAGGGCGGCGAACACTGAAGCTTTCTTT	CASRESRAANTEAFF